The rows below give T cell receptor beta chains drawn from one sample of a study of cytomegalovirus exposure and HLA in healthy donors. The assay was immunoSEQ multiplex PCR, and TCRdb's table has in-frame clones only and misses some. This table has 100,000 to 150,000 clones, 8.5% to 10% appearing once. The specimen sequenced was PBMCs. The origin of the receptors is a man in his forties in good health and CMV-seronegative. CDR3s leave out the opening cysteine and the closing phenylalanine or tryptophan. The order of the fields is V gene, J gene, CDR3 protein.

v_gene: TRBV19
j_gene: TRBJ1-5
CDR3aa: ASSPGQAYSYSNQPQH

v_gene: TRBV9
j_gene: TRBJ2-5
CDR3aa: ASSAGQGMEETQY

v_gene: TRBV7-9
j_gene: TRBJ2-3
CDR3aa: ASSAPGQLTDTQY

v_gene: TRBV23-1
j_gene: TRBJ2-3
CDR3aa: ASSQSRDFTKLLLIRDTQY

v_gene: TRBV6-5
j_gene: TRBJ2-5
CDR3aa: ASSYGGATYQETQY

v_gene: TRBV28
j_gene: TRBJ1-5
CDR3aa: ASSLGGGPGTGVPQH

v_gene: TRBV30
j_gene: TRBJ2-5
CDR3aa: AWSGGSDETQY

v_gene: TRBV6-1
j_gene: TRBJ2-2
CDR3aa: ASRAAGFNTGELF

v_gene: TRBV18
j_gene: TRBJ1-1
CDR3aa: ASSPVRVKWMNTEAF

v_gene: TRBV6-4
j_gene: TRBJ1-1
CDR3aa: ASSTGQGIDAF

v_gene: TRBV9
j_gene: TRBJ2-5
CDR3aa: ASSPGLAVTQETQY

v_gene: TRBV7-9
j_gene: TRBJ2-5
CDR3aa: ASSLGGTSGGIGQETQY

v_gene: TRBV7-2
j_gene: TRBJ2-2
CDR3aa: ASSLASGDNGELF

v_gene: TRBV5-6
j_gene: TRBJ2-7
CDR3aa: ASSLGQAPYEQY

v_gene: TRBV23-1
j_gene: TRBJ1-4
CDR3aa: ASSRQDRLKKEKLF

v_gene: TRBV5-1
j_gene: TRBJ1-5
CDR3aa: ASSLEGASGQPQH

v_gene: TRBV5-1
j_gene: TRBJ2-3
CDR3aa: ASSLMGTSGTDTQY

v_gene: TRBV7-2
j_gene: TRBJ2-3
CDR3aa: ASRSSGGVGDTQY

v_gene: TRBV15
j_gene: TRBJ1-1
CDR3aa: ATSRDLRQNTEAF

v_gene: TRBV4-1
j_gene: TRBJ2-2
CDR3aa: ASSQGGGLAGVANTGELF

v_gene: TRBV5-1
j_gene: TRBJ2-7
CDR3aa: ASSRTSGANEQY

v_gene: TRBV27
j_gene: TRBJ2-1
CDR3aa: ASSPGQDYNEQF

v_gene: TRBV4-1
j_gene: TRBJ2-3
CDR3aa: ASSQVGLAGGTQY

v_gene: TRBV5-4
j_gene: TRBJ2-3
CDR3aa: ASSLGHGGGRDTQY

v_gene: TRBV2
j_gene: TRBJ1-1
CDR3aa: ASRGLATEAF

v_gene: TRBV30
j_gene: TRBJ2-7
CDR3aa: AWSARGFGYEQY

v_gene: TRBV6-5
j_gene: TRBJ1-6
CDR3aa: ASSWTGGGNSPLH

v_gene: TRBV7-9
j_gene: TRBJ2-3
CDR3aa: ASSPKPGHEVTDTQY

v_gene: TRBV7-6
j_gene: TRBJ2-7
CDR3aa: ASSPTGDEQY

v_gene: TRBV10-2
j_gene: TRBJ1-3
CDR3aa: ASSENSFSGNTIY

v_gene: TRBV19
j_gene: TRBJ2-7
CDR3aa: ASSGTGYSYEQY

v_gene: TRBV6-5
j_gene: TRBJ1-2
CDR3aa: ASSTPGQGDYGYT

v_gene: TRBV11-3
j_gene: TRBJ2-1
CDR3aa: ASSLRGWDNEQF

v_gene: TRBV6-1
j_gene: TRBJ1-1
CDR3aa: ASPRGRTGNTEAF

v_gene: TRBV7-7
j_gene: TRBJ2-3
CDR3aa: ASSLASADTQY

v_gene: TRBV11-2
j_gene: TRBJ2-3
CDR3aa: ASSLRRGGDTQY

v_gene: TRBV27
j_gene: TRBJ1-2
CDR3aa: ASSQGKAGGYT

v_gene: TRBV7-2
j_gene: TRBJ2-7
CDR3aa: ASSFGTGLYEQY

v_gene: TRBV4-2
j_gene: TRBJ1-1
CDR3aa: ASSQEGVNTEAF

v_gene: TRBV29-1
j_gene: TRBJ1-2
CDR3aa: SVEGKEVGYT

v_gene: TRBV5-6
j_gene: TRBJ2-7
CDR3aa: ASSFRARRSEQY

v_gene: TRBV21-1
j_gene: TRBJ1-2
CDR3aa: ASSKRPGTDPFYNYGYT

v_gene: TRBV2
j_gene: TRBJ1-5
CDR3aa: ASSERQGGQPQH

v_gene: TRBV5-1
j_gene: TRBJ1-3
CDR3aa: ASSLQDSGNTIY

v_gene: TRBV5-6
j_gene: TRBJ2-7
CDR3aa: ASSLGAGMDEQY

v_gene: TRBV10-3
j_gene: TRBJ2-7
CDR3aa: AISSLDRDLAYEQY

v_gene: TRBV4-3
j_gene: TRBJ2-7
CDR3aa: ASSQGARSYEQY

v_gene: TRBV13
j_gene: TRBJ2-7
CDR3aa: ASSCRGCEQY

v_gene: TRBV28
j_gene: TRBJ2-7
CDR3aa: ASSTPGETSYEQY

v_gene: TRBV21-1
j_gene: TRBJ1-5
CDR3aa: ASSLSPGNEGNQPQH

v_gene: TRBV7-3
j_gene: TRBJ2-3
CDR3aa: ASSGYGQSTDTQY

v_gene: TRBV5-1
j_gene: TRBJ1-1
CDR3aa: ASSLSSTGGANTEAF

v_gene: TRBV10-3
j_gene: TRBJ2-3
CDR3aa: AISGTDPDTQY

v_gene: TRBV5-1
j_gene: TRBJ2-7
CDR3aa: ASSLAGDGSYEQY

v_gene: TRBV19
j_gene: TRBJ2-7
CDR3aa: ASSIWSDGADEQY

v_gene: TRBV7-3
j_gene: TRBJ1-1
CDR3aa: ASSSNQGGFYTEAF

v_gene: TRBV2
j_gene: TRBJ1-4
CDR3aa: ASNPGQGSEKLF

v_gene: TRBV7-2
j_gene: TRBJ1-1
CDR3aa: ASSLSPGPYEAF

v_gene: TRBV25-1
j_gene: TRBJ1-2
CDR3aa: ASSPPGQGANYGYT

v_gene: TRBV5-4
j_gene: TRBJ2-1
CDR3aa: ASSRGDRGNEQF